This TCR beta chain was obtained from a study of monozygotic twins with cystic fibrosis. General study results and limits: Co-twins had the most similar V usage for 13 of 16 pairs, J for 8. Monozygotic CF twin pairs shared significantly more nucleotide-identical clonotypes than unrelated CF individuals did.

As to this clone: Its antigen is as yet unknown.

Data came from immunoSEQ multiplex PCR; TCRdb stores just in-frame clones and leaves some out. The sample lists tens of thousands of clones, 84% occurring once. Sequencing input: blood. This TCR was recovered from a girl under 10 years old with cystic fibrosis.

CDR3: CSVEGRGETQYF. The DNA of the CDR3 is TGCAGCGTTGAGGGCAGGGGGGAGACCCAGTACTTC. The chain links TRBV29-1 to TRBJ2-5; 7 nucleotides agree with TRBD1. J gave up 5 bases and V 3 bases, and 3 bases lay outside the gene matches. Germline CDR1 SQVTM, CDR2 ANQGSEA. The CDR3 loop spans 12 amino acids.